The clone carrying this TCR beta chain was seen repeatedly, ten times or more. Its antigen is not known. These data originate in a study of T cell repertoires in cytomegalovirus infection. Overall study results and limits: Pooled public TCR beta family frequency picked out CMV carriers with the relevant HLA.

Germline CDR1 reads MDHEN; CDR2 reads SYDVKM. V lost 7 bases and J lost 5, with 17 bases in between. The CDR3 has 14 amino acids. A single record per CDR3 protein comes from TCRdb applying MiXCR to the reads. The table records under 130,000 distinct CDR3 sequences, roughly two fifths of them present only once. V is TRBV28 and J is TRBJ1-2; D unresolved. This specimen was CD8+ T cells from cultured PBMCs, taken from culture after CMV antigen stimulation. This sequence was found in a human donor in good health (CMV status not recorded). Some clones in this sample may be carry-over from other donors' samples. CDR3 sequence (DNA): TGTGCCAGCACTGAAGGACCCCGGGAATATGGCTACACCTTC. Amino acids: CASTEGPREYGYTF.